The clone carrying this TCR beta chain was counted between two and nine times. The data were obtained in a study of regulatory T cells in long-lasting Graves disease. Study in general: Persistent cases took antithyroid drugs over 5 years and stayed TSH receptor antibody positive.

Time point of the sample: persistent/refractory GD, antithyroid drugs over 5 years with positive TRAb. From PBMCs, RNA was extracted and then used to make the TCR library. CDR1 and CDR2 from the germline V gene are MNHNS and SASEGT. V dropped 1 base and J dropped 5 bases, with 11 bases sitting between them. This CDR3 contains 14 residues. Arm-PCR of CDR3 regions and iRepertoire HTBI primers were used to build TCR beta libraries. A single record per CDR3 protein comes from TCRdb applying MiXCR to the multiplex PCR reads. Here the sample spans approximately 440,000 distinct CDR3 sequences, about 20% being singletons.

This clonotype originated in a female donor with Graves disease. The sample here was peripheral blood mononuclear cells (PBMCs), taken when the disease was refractory, from a patient treated with antithyroid drugs. The rearrangement uses TRBV6-1 and TRBJ2-5; no clear D. The CDR3 DNA is TGTGCCAGCAGTGAAGGGGTAATCGGGGAGACCCAGTACTTC. Residues: CASSEGVIGETQYF.